This is a list of T cell receptor beta chains from one sample in a study of T cell responses to AZD1222 COVID-19 vaccine. Sequencing used immunoSEQ multiplex PCR; TCRdb keeps in-frame clones, though not all of them. Of about 45,000 clones in the sample, 70% to 90% are singletons; the top ten hold 0.9% to 1.2%. The sequences come from peripheral blood, collected 28 days after the second AZD1222 dose. The receptors were gathered from an adult who received the AZD1222 COVID-19 vaccine. CDR3s include the opening cysteine and the closing phenylalanine or tryptophan. D genes are given only for firm matches. Only part of the rows carry a size: once, few, many, or a class if the clone is expanded.

size,J,D,V,DNA,CDR3
-,TRBJ2-2,-,TRBV29-1,TGCAGCGCCCCACGAGCCGACAGGTTCGGCACCGGGGAGCTGTTTTTT,CSAPRADRFGTGELFF
-,TRBJ2-1,-,TRBV20-1,TGCAGTGCTAGGAGGGGGAATGAGCAGTTCTTC,CSARRGNEQFF
-,TRBJ1-2,-,TRBV11-2,TGTGCCAGCAGCGGCCGGACCCTCTATGGCTACACCTTC,CASSGRTLYGYTF
-,TRBJ2-3,-,TRBV5-1,TGCGCCAGCAGCTTGCCCGGGGATACGCAGTATTTT,CASSLPGDTQYF
-,TRBJ2-5,-,TRBV11-2,TGTGCCAGCAGCTTACAGGGGATGAAGAGTGAGACCCAGTACTTC,CASSLQGMKSETQYF
-,TRBJ1-4,-,TRBV7-2,TGTGCCAGCAGACCGCCCGGGACACCGAATGAAAAACTGTTTTTT,CASRPPGTPNEKLFF
-,TRBJ1-5,-,TRBV7-2,TGTGCCAGCAGCTTAGGAAGAGTCCAGCCCCAGCATTTT,CASSLGRVQPQHF
-,TRBJ1-2,-,TRBV7-9,TGTGCCAGCAGCCCAGGACAGCCCGGCTACACCTTC,CASSPGQPGYTF
-,TRBJ2-2,-,TRBV7-9,TGTGCCAGCAGCCTTTGGGGGCTAGCGGTAACCAAATCCGGGGAGCTGTTTTTT,CASSLWGLAVTKSGELFF
-,TRBJ1-5,-,TRBV9,TGTGCCAGCAGCCCCCGAGGGGTGGGGCAGCCCCAGCATTTT,CASSPRGVGQPQHF
once,TRBJ1-1,-,TRBV19,TGTGCCAGTAGTTCGGGAGGAATGAACACTGAAGCTTTCTTT,CASSSGGMNTEAFF
-,TRBJ1-3,-,TRBV6-1,TGTGCCAGCAGTGAAAGGGGTCGTGAAAACACCATATATTTT,CASSERGRENTIYF
-,TRBJ1-2,-,TRBV29-1,TGCAGCGTCCTTTGGGGGGCAGACTATGGCTACACCTTC,CSVLWGADYGYTF
-,TRBJ1-1,TRBD1,TRBV6-5,TGTGCCAGCAGTTACCAATACCGGACAGGGAGTACTGAAGCTTTCTTT,CASSYQYRTGSTEAFF
-,TRBJ1-1,-,TRBV5-1,TGCGCCAGCAGCTTGGGGAGTACTGGGGGAAGGAACACTGAAGCTTTCTTT,CASSLGSTGGRNTEAFF
-,TRBJ2-1,TRBD2,TRBV5-1,TGCGCCAGCAGCTTGAGCGGGAACAATGAGCAGTTCTTC,CASSLSGNNEQFF
-,TRBJ2-1,-,TRBV11-3,TGTGCCAGCAGCGGGTCTCGAGGCGGTAACAATGAGCAGTTCTTC,CASSGSRGGNNEQFF
-,TRBJ1-5,-,TRBV2,TGTGCCAGCAGTGGACAGAAGGATAGCAATCAGCCCCAGCATTTT,CASSGQKDSNQPQHF
-,TRBJ1-2,-,TRBV16,TGTGCCAGCAGCCATCTACAGGGCCATGGCTACACCTTC,CASSHLQGHGYTF
-,TRBJ1-5,-,TRBV6-1,TGTGCCAGCAGTGAAGCATACAGGGTCAATCAGCCCCAGCATTTT,CASSEAYRVNQPQHF
-,TRBJ2-7,-,TRBV2,TGTGCCAGCAGTGCAGGGGGGGCGGGAGGCCACGAGCAGTACTTC,CASSAGGAGGHEQYF
once,TRBJ2-5,TRBD2,TRBV9,TGTGCCAGCAGCGACGGGACTAGCGGGAGTGAGACCCAGTACTTC,CASSDGTSGSETQYF
-,TRBJ2-3,TRBD2,TRBV25-1,TGTGCCAGCAGTGAATATCGACTAGCGGGAGATGGGGATACGCAGTATTTT,CASSEYRLAGDGDTQYF
-,TRBJ2-3,-,TRBV27,TGTGCCAGCAGTTTACAGGTATCCACAGATACGCAGTATTTT,CASSLQVSTDTQYF
-,TRBJ1-2,TRBD1,TRBV19,TGTGCCAGTCCCAACAGGGACAGCTCCCAAGGGCCTTATGGCTACACCTTC,CASPNRDSSQGPYGYTF
-,TRBJ1-6,-,TRBV19,TGTGCCAGTAGTAAAGTACGCGGCTCACCCCTCCACTTT,CASSKVRGSPLHF
-,TRBJ1-2,-,TRBV7-8,TGTGCCAGCAGCCCCAGGGGCGGGGCTCTCCCTAGCTATGGCTACACCTTC,CASSPRGGALPSYGYTF
-,TRBJ2-1,TRBD2,TRBV15,TGTGCCACCAGCAGGGGAGGGTACAATGAGCAGTTCTTC,CATSRGGYNEQFF
-,TRBJ1-5,-,TRBV2,TGTGCCAGCAGTAAGGACAATTATAGCAATCAGCCCCAGCATTTT,CASSKDNYSNQPQHF
-,TRBJ2-1,-,TRBV11-2,TGTGCCAGCAGCTTAGTACGGAATGAGCAGTTCTTC,CASSLVRNEQFF
-,TRBJ1-4,-,TRBV7-2,TGTGCCAGCACCGCCGAGCCGGCAACTAATGAAAAACTGTTTTTT,CASTAEPATNEKLFF
-,TRBJ2-3,-,TRBV3-1/TRBV3-2,TGTGCCAGCAGCCTCCGGGGAGTGTGGGGAGATACGCAGTATTTT,CASSLRGVWGDTQYF
-,TRBJ2-1,-,TRBV5-1,TGCGCCAGCAGCCCTGGTTTAGTCTACAATGAGCAGTTCTTC,CASSPGLVYNEQFF
-,TRBJ1-1,-,TRBV5-1,TGCGCCAGCAGCTTGGGACCGTCGAACACTGAAGCTTTCTTT,CASSLGPSNTEAFF
-,TRBJ2-1,TRBD2,TRBV28,TGTGCCAGCAGTCCGTCTAGCGGGACCGAGTTCTTC,CASSPSSGTEFF
-,TRBJ1-2,TRBD1,TRBV5-1,TGCGCCAGCACCGAAGGGGGCCGAGATGGCTACACCTTC,CASTEGGRDGYTF
-,TRBJ2-1,TRBD2,TRBV10-1,TGCGCCAGCAGTGATTGGACTAGCGGGTTGAATGAGCAGTTCTTC,CASSDWTSGLNEQFF
-,TRBJ1-2,TRBD1,TRBV28,TGTGCCAGCAGTTTTGCGGGACAGGGTTACGGCTACACCTTC,CASSFAGQGYGYTF
-,TRBJ2-7,-,TRBV10-3,TGTGCCATCCACCCCGAGGGGGGCTCCTACGAGCAGTACTTC,CAIHPEGGSYEQYF